This T cell receptor (beta chain) was sequenced in a study of T cells in Graves' hyperthyroidism and ophthalmopathy. This CDR3 is built from 14 residues. V lost 2 bases, J lost 1 base, and 8 bases lay in between. Germline assignment: CDR1 MNHEY and CDR2 SVGAGI. Notes on the study in general: A median around 5.9 months before onset, the model predicted ophthalmopathy.

Amplification of TCR beta CDR3 regions was performed using RNA transcripts as template. HTBI primers were employed in a first-round RT-PCR of the TCR CDR3. TCRdb reanalysed the multiplex PCR reads using MiXCR and keeps one entry per CDR3 protein. The sample records about 840,000 distinct CDR3 sequences, 35% to 45% being singletons. Remarks on this clonotype: Its antigen remains unknown.

The chain uses TRBV6-5 and TRBJ1-1; no firm D call. Sequenced: blood. The sequence derives from a man aged 18 to 29 with Graves' hyperthyroidism. The CDR3 bases are TGTGCCAGCAGTTACCACCGATCGAACACTGAAGCTTTCTTT. Translating it yields CASSYHRSNTEAFF.